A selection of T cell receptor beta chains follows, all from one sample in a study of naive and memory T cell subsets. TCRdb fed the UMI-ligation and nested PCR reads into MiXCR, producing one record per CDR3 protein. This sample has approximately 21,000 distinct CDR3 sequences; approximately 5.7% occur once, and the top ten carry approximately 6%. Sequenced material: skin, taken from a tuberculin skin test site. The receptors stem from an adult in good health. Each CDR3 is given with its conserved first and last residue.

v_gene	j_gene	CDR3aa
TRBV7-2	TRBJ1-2	CASSLQGAITNYGYTF
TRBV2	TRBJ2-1	CASSEAFSGLAGANEQFF
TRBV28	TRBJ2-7	CASESFSYEQYF
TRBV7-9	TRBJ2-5	CASSLPGVGETQYF
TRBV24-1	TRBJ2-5	CATSGTGETTQYF
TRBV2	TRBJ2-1	CASSPGLYNEQFF
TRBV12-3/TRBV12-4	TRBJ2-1	CASSSQQANEQFF
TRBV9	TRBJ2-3	CASSLFKRERGGDTQYF
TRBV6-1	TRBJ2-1	CASRRGSGRAPTINEQFF
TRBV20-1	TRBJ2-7	CSAREDRDYEQYF
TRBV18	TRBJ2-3	CASSPSREPDTQYF
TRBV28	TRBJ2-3	CASSPRDLGTDTQYF
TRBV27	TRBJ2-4	CASSFIRGGIQYF
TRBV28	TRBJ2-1	CASTLGRSYNEQFF
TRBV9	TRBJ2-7	CASSVGGMGTGEQYF
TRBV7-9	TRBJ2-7	CASSYLPRTDFSSYEQYF
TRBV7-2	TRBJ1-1	CASSLGKYTEAFF
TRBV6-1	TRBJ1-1	CASSEVGLGDF
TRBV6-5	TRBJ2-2	CASSYRPHAGELFF
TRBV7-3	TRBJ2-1	CASSPPLAGGYNEQFF
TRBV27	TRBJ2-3	CASMGLGRTDTQYF
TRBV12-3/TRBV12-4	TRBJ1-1	CASSLAGAKTEAFF
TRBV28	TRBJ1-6	CASSKTTGQGAGSPLHF
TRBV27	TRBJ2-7	CASSLAGTGGHEQYF